This T cell receptor beta chain was obtained from a study of a mutant IDH1 vaccine in newly diagnosed glioma. Notes on this clone: The antigen remains undetermined.

Sequencing was performed with immunoSEQ multiplex PCR; in TCRdb, only in-frame clones are kept and a portion is missing. The sample includes some 48,000 clones, approximately 80% of them seen just once. As for time point: week 35, safety follow-up. The content of each vaccine dose was 300 ug of mutant IDH1 20-mer peptide, and topical imiquimod accompanied it. The CDR3 has 14 amino acids. Germline CDR1 MNHEY, CDR2 SVGAGI. Trimming shortened V by 5 bases and J by 10 bases, and 18 bases separated the two germline ends. This specimen was PBMCs, taken from a glioma patient whose treatment included an IDH1 peptide vaccine. The chain recombines TRBV6-5 with TRBJ1-3, with D perhaps matching TRBD1 (6 bases). The clonotype comes from a middle-aged man with glioma. The CDR3 reads CASSPEYRAVTIYF. In DNA form, the CDR3 reads TGTGCCAGCAGTCCCGAATACAGGGCCGTAACCATATATTTT.